These 25 T cell receptor beta chains were sequenced from one sample in a study of blood T cell repertoires in COVID-19. The assay was immunoSEQ multiplex PCR, and TCRdb's table has in-frame clones only and misses some. The table has about 100,000 clones, around 88% seen once; the top ten hold about 6.8%. The specimen was peripheral blood. The receptor source for this set is a man aged 50 to 59 with active or convalescent COVID-19.

The genes are TRBV12-3 or TRBV12-4 and TRBJ1-2; TRBD1 might be the D (6 bases). This CDR3 contains 13 residues. Trimming removed 6 bases at V and 3 bases at J, with 11 bases between. The CDR3 DNA sequence: TGTGCCAGCAGGCAGGGGCAGCACTATGGCTACACCTTC. The encoded protein is CASRQGQHYGYTF.

This clone was counted between two and nine times. This chain joins TRBV27 and TRBJ2-1; D gene uncertain. The CDR3 is 12 residues long. V lost 6 bases and J 5 bases, leaving 8 bases between the germline ends. Germline loops: CDR1 MNHEY, CDR2 SMNVEV (reference sequence). The CDR3 here is CASSPYHNEQFF. The CDR3 bases are TGTGCCAGCAGCCCTTATCACAATGAGCAGTTCTTC.

In DNA form, the CDR3 reads TGTGCCAGCAGCCCTCGATGGCAGGCCATAGCGGGCACAGATACGCAGTATTTT. Translation gives CASSPRWQAIAGTDTQYF. The chain uses TRBV6-2 or TRBV6-3 and TRBJ2-3, with D maybe TRBD2 (6 bases). V shed 6 bases and J shed 1 base, with 23 bases lying between them. The CDR3 runs to 18 residues. Germline lookup yields CDR1 MNHEY and CDR2 SVGEGT.

This sequence joins TRBV7-2 and TRBJ2-1; 7 nucleotides align to TRBD2. Looked up from germline, CDR1 is SGHTA and CDR2 is FQGNSA. V was clipped by 1 base and J by 10 bases; unmatched bases: 7. This CDR3 has 14 residues. CDR3 protein: CASSLDGRGLEQFF. The CDR3 DNA reads TGTGCCAGCAGCTTAGATGGGAGGGGACTAGAGCAGTTCTTC.

The chain uses TRBV19 and TRBJ2-1, with 8 positions matching TRBD2. Germline CDR1 reads LNHDA; CDR2 reads SQIVND (reference sequence). The CDR3 loop spans 16 amino acids. The V segment lost 8 bases and the J segment 9 bases; nucleotides outside the gene matches: 18. The CDR3 bases are TGTGCCAGTCGTCGCCGCCCCACAGCGGGAGAAGGTGAGCAGTTCTTC. Amino acids: CASRRRPTAGEGEQFF.

The genes are TRBV28 and TRBJ1-5; 8 positions agree with TRBD1. The trim removed 4 bases at V and 7 bases at J, leaving 15 bases unmatched. This CDR3 is 17 amino acids long. Germline loops: CDR1 MDHEN, CDR2 SYDVKM. In nucleotides, the CDR3 is TGTGCCAGCAGTTCCGCCTCCGGGGACAGGAGGTACCAGCCCCAGCATTTT. Translated, it gives CASSSASGDRRYQPQHF. Filled out from reference TRBV28 and TRBJ1-5, the complete variable domain reads DVKVTQSSRYLVKRTGEKVFLECVQDMDHENMFWYRQDPGLGLRLIYFSYDVKMKEKGDIPEGYSVSREKKERFSLILESASTNQTSMYLCASSSASGDRRYQPQHFGDGTRLSIL.

V and J are TRBV29-1 and TRBJ2-7; D is perhaps TRBD1 (6 bases). The CDR3 is 13 residues long. Germline CDR1 reads SQVTM; CDR2 reads ANQGSEA. Trimming took off 5 bases at V and 2 bases at J, with 13 bases between the two ends. The CDR3 DNA reads as TGCAGCGTTCTGGACAGAACCACCTACGAGCAGTACTTC. This sequence encodes CSVLDRTTYEQYF.

This clone showed up just once. V usage is TRBV11-2 and J usage is TRBJ1-1, with D maybe TRBD1 (6 bases). The CDR3 is 14 amino acids. Germline CDR1 is SGHAT and CDR2 is FQNNGV. Trimming removed 5 bases from V and 2 bases from J, with 12 bases in between. Here the CDR3 DNA reads TGTGCCAGCAGCCCCGGACAGTCAAACACTGAAGCTTTCTTT. Its translation: CASSPGQSNTEAFF.

The chain carries TRBV27 and TRBJ2-7; 9 bases are shared with TRBD2. Per the germline V gene, CDR1 is MNHEY and CDR2 is SMNVEV (reference sequence). Losses at the gene ends were 5 bases for V and 7 bases for J; bases not matched to a gene: 12. The CDR3 sequence is 15 residues long. CDR3 amino acids: CASSRRLADREEQYF. DNA for the CDR3: TGTGCCAGCAGTCGAAGACTAGCGGACCGCGAGGAGCAGTACTTC.

CDR3 nucleotide sequence: TGTGCCTGGAGGGGTAGCGTCATTTACAATGAGCAGTTCTTC. It encodes CAWRGSVIYNEQFF. V gene TRBV30 combines with J gene TRBJ2-1, with D perhaps TRBD2 (5 bases). Between the trimmed V and J ends, which lost 3 bases and 4 bases, there was a span of 13 bases. Germline values: CDR1 GTSNPN, CDR2 SVGIG (reference sequence). CDR3 length: 14 amino acids.

The V gene is TRBV5-1, the J gene TRBJ2-1; 9 bases match TRBD2. CDR3 size: 16 residues. The germline gives CDR1 SGHRS, CDR2 YFSETQ. V shed 5 bases, J shed 7 bases, and the junction held 13 bases outside the gene matches. This CDR3 reads CASSTQPGLAGNEQFF. CDR3 coding DNA: TGCGCCAGCAGTACTCAACCGGGACTAGCCGGGAATGAGCAGTTCTTC.

The chain joins TRBV29-1 to TRBJ2-3; 7 nucleotides align to TRBD1. The CDR3 is 14 amino acids. Germline CDR1 reads SQVTM; CDR2 reads ANQGSEA. The V segment lost 5 bases and the J segment 2 bases; nucleotides outside the gene matches: 7. The CDR3 sequence: CSVLRQGTTDTQYF. CDR3 coding DNA: TGCAGCGTTCTTCGACAGGGTACCACAGATACGCAGTATTTT.

This rearrangement joins TRBV18 to TRBJ2-1; 12 positions match TRBD2. The CDR3 consists of 17 residues. The V and J ends lost 1 base and 8 bases, in that order; junction bases with no gene match: 9. CDR1 is KGHSH, CDR2 LQKENI, per germline. As DNA, the CDR3 is TGTGCCAGCTCACCACTCCCACTAGCGGGAGGCTTCGATGAGCAGTTCTTC. Protein sequence: CASSPLPLAGGFDEQFF.

V gene TRBV29-1 combines with J gene TRBJ2-7; D not resolved. Germline CDR1 SQVTM, CDR2 ANQGSEA. Trimming took off 1 base at V and 0 bases at J, with 7 bases between the two ends. CDR3 length: 13 amino acids. The chain's CDR3 is CSVEGVSSYEQYF. CDR3 nucleotide sequence: TGCAGCGTTGAAGGAGTGAGCTCCTACGAGCAGTACTTC.

This clone turned up a few times. The rearrangement joins TRBV6-6 to TRBJ2-5, with 14 bases lining up with TRBD2. The V gene's germline CDR1 is MNHNY and CDR2 SVGAGI (reference sequence). This CDR3 has 15 residues. V lost 6 bases to trimming and J lost 5 bases; unmatched junction nucleotides: 5. CDR3: CASSTGLAGVETQYF. The CDR3 nucleotides are TGTGCCAGCAGCACGGGACTAGCGGGAGTGGAGACCCAGTACTTC.

The gene calls are TRBV11-2 and TRBJ2-7; the D gene is possibly TRBD2 (6 bases). CDR1 SGHAT and CDR2 FQNNGV come from the germline V gene. Trimming left V 6 bases short and J 0 bases short, with 18 bases between. The CDR3 loop spans 16 amino acids. Here the CDR3 DNA reads TGTGCCAGCAGAGCCCCTGGAGGGAAGAGCTCCTACGAGCAGTACTTC. It specifies CASRAPGGKSSYEQYF.

CDR3: CASSLGQGGRRATNEKLFF. The DNA for the CDR3 is TGCGCCAGCAGCTTGGGCCAGGGCGGCAGGCGCGCAACTAATGAAAAACTGTTTTTT. The genes are TRBV5-1 and TRBJ1-4, with D possibly matching TRBD1 (5 bases). The CDR3 has 19 amino acids. Trimming cost V 0 bases and J 0 bases, with 18 bases left between them. Per germline, CDR1 SGHRS and CDR2 YFSETQ.

J is TRBJ1-5 and V is TRBV5-3; possible D gene TRBD1, 5 bases. TRBV5-3 is recorded as an ORF, its role being uncertain. The CDR3 contains 14 residues. With 4 bases removed from V and 6 bases from J, the gap between germline ends came to 14 bases. CDR3 nucleotides: TGTGCCAGAAGCCCCGTAGGGGCTGCTCAGCCCCAGCATTTT. Its translation is CARSPVGAAQPQHF.

This chain joins TRBV18 and TRBJ1-3; perhaps TRBD1 as D (6 bases). Germline V lookup: CDR1 KGHSH, CDR2 LQKENI. CDR3 size: 20 residues. The ends were cut back, 1 base at V and 0 bases at J, with 22 bases in the middle. The CDR3 DNA reads TGTGCCAGCTCACCACAGACCAGGGGCCCTCTTGGGAGCTCTGGAAACACCATATATTTT. Its translation: CASSPQTRGPLGSSGNTIYF.

The chain employs TRBV21-1 and TRBJ2-1; the table's D call TRBD2 went unverified against the DNA. TRBV21-1 is termed a pseudogene. This CDR3 region has 17 residues. Written as DNA, the CDR3 is TGTGCCAGCAGCAAGGGGGAGGGGGGACGGCCCTCGGATGAGCAGTTCTTC. Its translation: CASSKGEGGRPSDEQFF.

The V call is TRBV18, the J call TRBJ2-2; D ambiguous. From germline, CDR1 is KGHSH and CDR2 LQKENI. Trimming stripped 1 base from V and 2 bases from J, with 14 bases between. CDR3 length: 17 residues. CDR3 protein: CASSPRVGSTNTGELFF. The CDR3 DNA sequence: TGTGCCAGCTCACCACGGGTGGGCAGCACTAACACCGGGGAGCTGTTTTTT.

This clone was observed a handful of times. The chain carries TRBV19 and TRBJ2-7; D may be TRBD1 (6 bases). The CDR3 is made up of 14 amino acids. V was clipped by 2 bases and J by 0 bases, with 8 bases between them. Germline V gives CDR1 LNHDA, CDR2 SQIVND (reference sequence). In nucleotides, the CDR3 is TGTGCCAGTAGTATAACAGGGCGCTCCTACGAGCAGTACTTC. Protein sequence: CASSITGRSYEQYF.

The V call is TRBV6-2 or TRBV6-3, the J call TRBJ1-1; D is uncertain. The CDR3 loop spans 15 amino acids. The germline V gene has CDR1 MNHEY and CDR2 SVGEGT. Deletions cut 2 bases from V and 2 bases from J, with 12 bases between. In DNA, the CDR3 is TGTGCCAGCAGTTACCATACCCGGGGAAACACTGAAGCTTTCTTT. It yields the protein CASSYHTRGNTEAFF.

The chain is built from TRBV11-2 and TRBJ2-1; 13 bases match TRBD2. There are 17 residues in the CDR3. Germline-derived CDR1 and CDR2 are SGHAT and FQNNGV. With 3 bases clipped from V and 6 bases from J, the junction kept 8 bases outside the gene matches. The chain's CDR3 is CASSFNSGTSGTNEQFF. CDR3 DNA: TGTGCCAGCAGCTTTAACTCCGGGACTAGCGGGACCAATGAGCAGTTCTTC. The full variable domain, completed using reference TRBV11-2 and TRBJ2-1, is EAGVAQSPRYKIIEKRQSVAFWCNPISGHATLYWYQQILGQGPKLLIQFQNNGVVDDSQLPKDRFSAERLKGVDSTLKIQPAKLEDSAVYLCASSFNSGTSGTNEQFFGPGTRLTVL.

The V gene is TRBV5-1, the J gene TRBJ1-3; 8 bases match TRBD1. The CDR3 is made up of 14 amino acids. Germline trimming cut 4 bases from V and 5 bases from J; bases unmatched to any gene: 5. Germline V gene data show CDR1 as SGHRS and CDR2 as YFSETQ. The CDR3, as DNA: TGCGCCAGCAGCCCTGGACAGGGTAGAAACACCATATATTTT. It codes for CASSPGQGRNTIYF.